This TCR beta chain emerged from a study of T cells in women clearing cervical HPV infection. Remarks on this clone: The read stops 3 residues short of the end of the CDR3; the missing end is completed from the germline J gene.

Average input was about 1.2 ug genomic DNA for immunoSEQ TCR beta CDR3 amplification. TCRdb keeps only in-frame clones here, not all; method: immunoSEQ multiplex PCR. This listing includes tens of thousands of clones. Per germline, CDR1 MRHNA and CDR2 SNTAGT. V shed 5 bases, J shed 7 bases, and the junction held 11 bases outside the gene matches. The CDR3 extends over 16 amino acids. This rearrangement joins TRBV6-4 to TRBJ1-6; 7 bases map to TRBD1. This receptor was taken from a woman aged 18 to 75 with a cervical HPV16 infection that either progressed to CIN3+ or cleared (not recorded which). The specimen sequenced was blood buffy coat. CDR3 region: CASSNMQGVGNSPLHF. Partial CDR3 DNA: TGTGCCAGCAGTAATATGCAGGGGGTAGGGAATTCACCC.